The next 18 T cell receptor beta chains were all read from a single sample in a study of OX40 agonist ivuxolimab in advanced cancers. TCRdb's copy holds only in-frame clones and misses some; the assay was immunoSEQ multiplex PCR. Of 66,000 or so clones in the sample, 82% were seen once. The sequenced sample was CD4+ or CD8+ T cells sorted from blood, obtained in a trial of the OX40 agonist ivuxolimab. The receptors stem from an adult with an advanced solid tumor such as melanoma, head and neck, liver or kidney cancer.

The genes are TRBV5-1 and TRBJ2-1; D is ambiguous. V was pared by 0 bases and J by 6 bases, with 10 bases between. Germline CDR1 and CDR2: SGHRS and YFSETQ. This CDR3 contains 14 residues. The CDR3 DNA reads TGCGCCAGCAGCTTGGAGGCGGATGCCAATGAGCAGTTCTTC. Translated, it gives CASSLEADANEQFF.

This chain links TRBV6-1 with TRBJ2-1; 8 bases agree with TRBD2. Germline loops: CDR1 MNHNS, CDR2 SASEGT. The CDR3 consists of 18 residues. J lost 3 bases, V lost 3 bases, and 13 bases had no gene match. The CDR3 here is CASSDRRTSGEHYNEQFF. Here the CDR3 DNA reads TGTGCCAGCAGTGACCGACGTACTAGCGGAGAACACTACAATGAGCAGTTCTTC.

This sequence joins TRBV10-2 and TRBJ2-5; 10 nucleotides line up with TRBD2. The CDR3 is 13 residues long. Germline CDR1 WSHSY, CDR2 SAAADI. The trim removed 8 bases at V and 2 bases at J, leaving 2 bases unmatched. CDR3 region: CASGLADQETQYF. In DNA, the CDR3 is TGCGCCAGCGGACTAGCGGATCAAGAGACCCAGTACTTC.

This chain connects TRBV5-8 to TRBJ2-5, with 9 positions matching TRBD1. Germline CDR1 reads SGHTS; CDR2 reads YDEGEE. V lost 0 bases and J lost 4; bases outside the gene matches: 1. This CDR3 has 14 residues. CDR3 residues: CASSLGQGGETQYF. The CDR3 DNA is TGTGCCAGCAGCTTGGGACAGGGGGGAGAGACCCAGTACTTC.

Details on this clone: The junction departs from the called germline gene at one end, perhaps through a read error. The J gene is TRBJ1-2, the V gene TRBV28; D gene uncertain. The CDR3 length is 13 residues. Per the germline V gene, CDR1 is MDHEN and CDR2 is SYDVKM. The CDR3 reads CASSPQTDRGHTF. DNA for the CDR3: TGTGCCAGCAGTCCTCAGACCGATCGTGGCCACACCTTC.

V gene TRBV7-8 combines with J gene TRBJ2-2; TRBD1 or TRBD2 may be the D gene (5 bases each). Deletions cut 3 bases from V and 2 bases from J, with 22 bases between. The CDR3 totals 19 residues. Germline lookup yields CDR1 SGHVS and CDR2 FQNEAQ. The CDR3 region is CASSFPKGTGVVNTGELFF. The CDR3 nucleotides are TGTGCCAGCAGCTTCCCGAAGGGGACGGGCGTAGTAAACACCGGGGAGCTGTTTTTT.

The gene calls are TRBV30 and TRBJ2-7; 11 positions match TRBD1. Trimming cost V 5 bases and J 0 bases; bases outside gene matches: 15. Germline V gives CDR1 GTSNPN, CDR2 SVGIG (reference sequence). The length of the CDR3 is 18 residues. CDR3 sequence (DNA): TGTGCCTGGGCCTTTAGGACAGGGGGCTCTAGGAGCTCCTACGAGCAGTACTTC. Its translation is CAWAFRTGGSRSSYEQYF. The variable domain in full, completed from reference TRBV30 and TRBJ2-7, reads SQTIHQWPATLVQPVGSPLSLECTVEGTSNPNLYWYRQAAGRGLQLLFYSVGIGQISSEVPQNLSASRPQDRQFILSSKKLLLSDSGFYLCAWAFRTGGSRSSYEQYFGPGTRLTVT.

V is TRBV5-6 and J is TRBJ2-6; D gene uncertain. This CDR3 has 15 amino acids. CDR1 is SGHDT, CDR2 YYEEEE, per germline. Trimming took 1 base from V and 2 from J, leaving 7 bases between them. DNA of the CDR3: TGTGCCAGCAGCTTGATTGGGACTGGGGCCAACGTCCTGACTTTC. Encoded protein: CASSLIGTGANVLTF.

Comments on this clone: Other DNA sequences within the sample encode an identical CDR3. The rearrangement links TRBV6-1 to TRBJ2-1, with 8 bases aligning to TRBD2. The germline gives CDR1 MNHNS, CDR2 SASEGT. The CDR3 is made up of 13 amino acids. The J segment lost 5 bases and the V segment lost 8 bases, leaving 5 bases of the junction unmatched. CDR3 sequence reads: CASGTSGHNEQFF. CDR3 nucleotides: TGTGCCAGCGGCACTAGCGGCCACAATGAGCAGTTCTTC.

This chain uses TRBV20-1 with TRBJ1-2; D is unresolved. CDR3 length equals 11 residues. Between the trimmed V and J ends, which lost 2 bases and 6 bases, there was a span of 7 bases. CDR1 is DFQATT, CDR2 SNEGSKA, per germline (reference sequence). Here the CDR3 reads CSARNVDGYTF. The CDR3 coding sequence is TGCAGTGCTAGAAACGTAGATGGCTACACCTTC.

The chain is built from TRBV7-6 and TRBJ2-1, with 7 bases identical to TRBD2. Germline trimming cut 4 bases from V and 5 bases from J; bases unmatched to any gene: 11. The CDR3 is 16 amino acids. Germline V lookup: CDR1 SGHVS, CDR2 FNYEAQ. The CDR3 loop reads CASSSLSGIAHNEQFF. As DNA, the CDR3 is TGTGCCAGCAGCTCCCTAAGCGGGATCGCTCACAATGAGCAGTTCTTC. Based on the CDR3 plus reference TRBV7-6 and TRBJ2-1, the full variable domain is GAGVSQSPRYKVTKRGQDVALRCDPISGHVSLYWYRQALGQGPEFLTYFNYEAQQDKSGLPNDRFSAERPEGSISTLTIQRTEQRDSAMYRCASSSLSGIAHNEQFFGPGTRLTVL.

This chain joins TRBV18 and TRBJ2-5; D is unclear. Deletions cut 2 bases from V and 4 bases from J, with 5 bases between. This CDR3 has 12 residues. CDR1 and CDR2 (germline): KGHSH, LQKENI. The CDR3 DNA is TGTGCCAGCTCACCAGGGCGAGAGACCCAGTACTTC. Amino acids: CASSPGRETQYF.

The rearrangement uses TRBV18 and TRBJ2-1; TRBD1 aligns across 11 bases. Per germline, CDR1 KGHSH and CDR2 LQKENI. The V gene end was trimmed by 4 bases and the J gene end by 9 bases; junction bases not matched to a gene: 2. This CDR3 has 13 amino acids. CDR3 in amino acids: CASSQDRGLEQFF. The CDR3 DNA reads TGTGCCAGCTCACAGGACAGGGGGCTTGAGCAGTTCTTC.

This rearrangement joins TRBV7-2 to TRBJ2-7; 8 bases map to TRBD2. Germline values: CDR1 SGHTA, CDR2 FQGNSA. V lost 2 bases to trimming and J lost 0 bases; unmatched junction nucleotides: 3. The CDR3 runs 15 residues. The CDR3 region has the DNA TGTGCCAGCAGCTTACGCGGGAGGAGCTCCTACGAGCAGTACTTC. It encodes CASSLRGRSSYEQYF.

This chain joins TRBV28 and TRBJ2-1; D is possibly TRBD1 (5 bases). The germline gives CDR1 MDHEN, CDR2 SYDVKM. Trimming removed 5 bases at V and 9 bases at J, with 11 bases between. The CDR3 has 12 residues. CDR3 sequence reads: CASSPRQGEQFF. The CDR3 DNA sequence: TGTGCCAGCAGTCCCCGGCAGGGTGAGCAGTTCTTC.

The J gene is TRBJ1-1, the V gene TRBV7-9, with D hard to call. V lost 6 bases to trimming and J lost 0 bases, with 14 bases between them. The CDR3 is made up of 15 amino acids. From germline, CDR1 is SEHNR and CDR2 FQNEAQ (reference sequence). As DNA, the CDR3 is TGTGCCAGCAGTGAGGACGGATCAATGAACACTGAAGCTTTCTTT. It is translated as CASSEDGSMNTEAFF.

The chain links TRBV15 to TRBJ2-2; the D gene could be TRBD1 or TRBD2 (5 bases each). Trimming shortened V by 5 bases and J by 6 bases, and 13 bases separated the two germline ends. Germline V CDR1 and CDR2: LNHNV, YYDKDF (reference sequence). This CDR3 has 14 amino acids. This CDR3 reads CATSRTWGSGELFF. The CDR3 DNA is TGTGCCACCAGCCGAACCTGGGGGTCCGGGGAGCTGTTTTTT.

V and J are TRBV28 and TRBJ2-3; D may be TRBD1 or TRBD2 (6 bases each). This CDR3 has 16 residues. With 4 bases removed from V and 0 bases from J, the gap between germline ends came to 14 bases. Germline CDR1 is MDHEN and CDR2 is SYDVKM. Here the CDR3 DNA reads TGTGCCAGCAGTTATTCGAGGGGGGCAAGCACAGATACGCAGTATTTT. Protein product: CASSYSRGASTDTQYF.